These 10 T cell receptor beta chains were all obtained from the same sample, sequenced in a study of T cells after yellow fever vaccination. Using its own MiXCR run on the 5' RACE reads, TCRdb lists one record per CDR3 protein. This table has roughly 310,000 distinct CDR3 sequences, less than 4.5% appearing once. Sequencing used PBMCs, obtained on the day of the yellow fever booster vaccination. Receptor source: a man between 18 and 29 years old who received the YFV17D yellow fever vaccine.

At least ten counts were recorded for this clonotype. J is TRBJ2-5 and V is TRBV20-1; D perhaps matches TRBD2 (6 bases). Deletions cut 6 bases from V and 2 bases from J, with 13 bases between. Germline CDR1 and CDR2: DFQATT and SNEGSKA (reference sequence). This CDR3 is 13 amino acids long. The CDR3, as DNA: TGCAGTGCCAAACGGAGCGGGCAAGAGACCCAGTACTTC. Amino acids: CSAKRSGQETQYF.

This chain uses TRBV20-1 with TRBJ2-1; unclear D gene. Trimming pared 5 bases from V and 1 base from J, leaving 9 bases between. Germline values: CDR1 DFQATT, CDR2 SNEGSKA (reference sequence). The CDR3 has 13 amino acids. The CDR3 sequence: CSAAWGSYNEQFF. The CDR3 DNA reads TGCAGTGCTGCGTGGGGTTCCTACAATGAGCAGTTCTTC.

This clonotype was observed a handful of times. The chain employs TRBV9 and TRBJ2-5, with 9 bases matching TRBD1. Per the germline V gene, CDR1 is SGDLS and CDR2 is YYNGEE. The CDR3 covers 17 residues. V lost 0 bases to trimming and J lost 7 bases; unmatched junction nucleotides: 13. The CDR3 DNA reads as TGTGCCAGCAGCGTAGGAATCGGGGACAGGGTTTTGGGGACCCAGTACTTC. It translates to CASSVGIGDRVLGTQYF. Combining the CDR3 with reference TRBV9 and TRBJ2-5 gives the whole variable domain DSGVTQTPKHLITATGQRVTLRCSPRSGDLSVYWYQQSLDQGLQFLIQYYNGEERAKGNILERFSAQQFPDLHSELNLSSLELGDSALYFCASSVGIGDRVLGTQYFGPGTRLLVL.

This clonotype was observed at least ten times. The V and J genes are TRBV20-1 and TRBJ1-2, with a tentative D call TRBD1 (5 bases). V lost 5 bases and J lost 4, with 11 bases in between. The V gene's germline CDR1 is DFQATT and CDR2 SNEGSKA (reference sequence). CDR3 size: 12 residues. The CDR3 loop reads CSAGASSYGYTF. The CDR3 DNA reads as TGCAGTGCTGGGGCCTCCTCCTATGGCTACACCTTC.

This chain links TRBV6-6 with TRBJ1-3; no definite D call. In germline, CDR1 is MNHNY, CDR2 SVGAGI (reference sequence). Trimming took off 7 bases at V and 0 bases at J, with 13 bases between the two ends. There are 15 residues in the CDR3. CDR3 sequence (DNA): TGTGCCAGCACCGATGGTTCAGTCTCTGGAAACACCATATATTTT. As protein: CASTDGSVSGNTIYF.

This clonotype has more than one count but fewer than ten. CDR3 DNA sequence: TGCGCCAGCAGCGAGGGAAGCTCCTATAATTCACCCCTCCACTTT. This encodes CASSEGSSYNSPLHF. The rearrangement uses TRBV5-1 and TRBJ1-6; D is ambiguous. V gave up 4 bases and J gave up 0 bases, with 8 bases separating them. The CDR3 runs 15 residues. Germline CDR1 SGHRS, CDR2 YFSETQ.

This clonotype was counted ten times or more. The genes are TRBV12-3 or TRBV12-4 and TRBJ1-1, with D possibly being TRBD1 (5 bases). This CDR3 contains 15 residues. V lost 4 bases and J lost 4, with 16 bases in between. The CDR3: CASSWLGGVPTEAFF. In nucleotides, the CDR3 is TGTGCCAGCAGTTGGTTGGGGGGGGTCCCCACTGAAGCTTTCTTT.

This clonotype was counted many times. The chain couples TRBV2 to TRBJ2-3, with 7 nucleotides matching TRBD1. The V gene end was trimmed by 7 bases and the J gene end by 2 bases; junction bases not matched to a gene: 3. This CDR3 contains 13 residues. Germline CDR1 and CDR2: SNHLY and FYNNEI. CDR3 DNA sequence: TGTGCCAGCAAACAGGGGTTCACAGATACGCAGTATTTT. As protein: CASKQGFTDTQYF.

This clonotype was counted ten times or more. The chain is built from TRBV6-6 and TRBJ2-5; 9 bases agree with TRBD1. V trimming: 6 bases; J trimming: 5 bases; junction bases outside the gene matches: 13. The CDR3 is made up of 16 amino acids. CDR1 and CDR2 (germline): MNHNY, SVGAGI (reference sequence). The CDR3 nucleotides are TGTGCCAGCAGCCACTTGGGACAGGGTGTGGGCGAGACCCAGTACTTC. Translating it yields CASSHLGQGVGETQYF.

This clonotype showed up many times. The chain uses TRBV24-1 and TRBJ2-3; 7 nucleotides agree with TRBD1. The germline V gene encodes CDR1 KGHDR and CDR2 SFDVKD. V dropped 1 base and J dropped 6; count of bases not matched to a gene: 9. The CDR3 has 16 amino acids. The CDR3: CATSDFGQGVSDTQYF. CDR3 DNA: TGTGCCACCAGTGATTTTGGGCAGGGGGTCAGTGATACGCAGTATTTT.